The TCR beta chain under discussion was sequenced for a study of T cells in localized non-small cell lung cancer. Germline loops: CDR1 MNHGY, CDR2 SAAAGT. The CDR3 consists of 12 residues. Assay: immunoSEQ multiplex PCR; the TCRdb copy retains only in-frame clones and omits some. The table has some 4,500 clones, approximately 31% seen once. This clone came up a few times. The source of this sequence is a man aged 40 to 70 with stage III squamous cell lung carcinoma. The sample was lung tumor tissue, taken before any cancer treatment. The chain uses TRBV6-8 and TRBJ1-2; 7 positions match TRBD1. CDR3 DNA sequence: TGTGGGAGGGGGCAGGGAACGAGAGGCTACACCTTC. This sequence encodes CGRGQGTRGYTF.